This TCR beta chain was sequenced in a study of T cells expressing NK-cell markers. TCRdb re-called the 5' RACE reads and gives one entry per CDR3 protein, without DNA. The sample has about 550,000 distinct CDR3 sequences; the top ten hold 3.5% to 4.5%. Germline CDR1 is SNHLY and CDR2 is FYNNEI. The CDR3 is made up of 16 amino acids. V usage is TRBV2 and J usage is TRBJ2-5; TCRdb outputs TRBD1, but without DNA this stays unchecked. Sequences were obtained from blood T cells: a sorted CD56 or NKG2C T cell subset, CD4+ or CD8+ T cells, or bulk PBMC T cells (not recorded which). This TCR came from a man younger than 30 in good health. The CDR3 sequence: CASSGHYREHQETQYF.